The sequence of this T cell receptor beta chain was determined in a study of cytomegalovirus exposure and HLA in healthy donors. General study findings and limits: In vitro confirmation showed three CMV-associated chains to be CMV antigen specific. The classifier, whose performance was assessed in both the original and validation cohorts, reportedly diagnosed cytomegalovirus status with high specificity and sensitivity. Common viral pathogens (according to a later analysis) appeared linked to several of the most significant clusters. With DRB1 most and HLA-C fewest, TCR association rates differed between HLA loci in a later analysis.

The PCR used 60 Vbeta and 13 Jbeta primers. Method: immunoSEQ multiplex PCR; TCRdb's copy keeps in-frame clones and lacks some. This repertoire shows 100,000 or so clones, roughly 74% found once; its top ten account for less than 2%. This clone has just one count. Its matching antigen is unknown. Germline V gene sequence: CDR1 MDHEN, CDR2 SYDVKM. V was cut by 1 base and J by 0 bases, with 9 bases left in between. The CDR3 totals 15 residues. The chain combines TRBV28 with TRBJ1-1, with D maybe TRBD1 (5 bases). Sequencing input: PBMCs. The sequence was collected from a woman between 35 and 50 years old in good health and CMV-seronegative. The CDR3 spells CASSLSGRMNTEAFF. The DNA for the CDR3 is TGTGCCAGCAGTTTATCAGGGCGGATGAACACTGAAGCTTTCTTT.